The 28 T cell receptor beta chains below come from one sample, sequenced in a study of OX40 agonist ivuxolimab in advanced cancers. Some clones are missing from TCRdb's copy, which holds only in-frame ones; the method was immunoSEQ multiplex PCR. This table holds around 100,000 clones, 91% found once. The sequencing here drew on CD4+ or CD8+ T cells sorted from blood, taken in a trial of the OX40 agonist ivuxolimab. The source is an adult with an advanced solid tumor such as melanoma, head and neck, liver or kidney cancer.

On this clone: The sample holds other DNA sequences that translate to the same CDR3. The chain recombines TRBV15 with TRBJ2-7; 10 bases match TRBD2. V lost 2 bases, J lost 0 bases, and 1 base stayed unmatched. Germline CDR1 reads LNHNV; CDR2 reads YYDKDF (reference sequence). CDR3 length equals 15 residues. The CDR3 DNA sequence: TGTGCCACCAGCAGACCTAGCGGGAGCTCCTACGAGCAGTACTTC. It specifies CATSRPSGSSYEQYF.

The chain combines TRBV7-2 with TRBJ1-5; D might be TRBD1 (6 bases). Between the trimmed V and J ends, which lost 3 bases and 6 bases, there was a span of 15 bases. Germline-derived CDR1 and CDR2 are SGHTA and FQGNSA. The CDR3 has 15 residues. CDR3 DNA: TGTGCCAGCAGCTTTACAGACAGGCGAAGTCAGCCCCAGCATTTT. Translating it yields CASSFTDRRSQPQHF.

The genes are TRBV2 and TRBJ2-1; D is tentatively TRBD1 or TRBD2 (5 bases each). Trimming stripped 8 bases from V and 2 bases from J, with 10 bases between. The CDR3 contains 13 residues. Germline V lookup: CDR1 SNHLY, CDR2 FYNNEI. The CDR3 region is CASDGDPYNEQFF. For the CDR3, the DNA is TGTGCCAGCGATGGGGACCCCTACAATGAGCAGTTCTTC.

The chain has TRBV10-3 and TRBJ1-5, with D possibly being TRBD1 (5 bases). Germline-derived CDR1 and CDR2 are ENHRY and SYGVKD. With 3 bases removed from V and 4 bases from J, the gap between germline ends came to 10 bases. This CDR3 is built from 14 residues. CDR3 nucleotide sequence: TGTGCCATCAGTGAATCAGGGAGGAATCAGCCCCAGCATTTT. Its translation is CAISESGRNQPQHF.

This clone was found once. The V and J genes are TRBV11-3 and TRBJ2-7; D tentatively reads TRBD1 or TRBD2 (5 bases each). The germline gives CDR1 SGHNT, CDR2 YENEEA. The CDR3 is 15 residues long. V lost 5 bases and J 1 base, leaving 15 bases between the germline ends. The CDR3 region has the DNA TGTGCCAGCAGCCCTGGGGTGGGACGATCCTACGAGCAGTACTTC. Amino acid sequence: CASSPGVGRSYEQYF. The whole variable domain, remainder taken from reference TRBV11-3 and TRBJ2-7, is EAGVVQSPRYKIIEKKQPVAFWCNPISGHNTLYWYLQNLGQGPELLIRYENEEAVDDSQLPKDRFSAERLKGVDSTLKIQPAELGDSAVYLCASSPGVGRSYEQYFGPGTRLTVT.

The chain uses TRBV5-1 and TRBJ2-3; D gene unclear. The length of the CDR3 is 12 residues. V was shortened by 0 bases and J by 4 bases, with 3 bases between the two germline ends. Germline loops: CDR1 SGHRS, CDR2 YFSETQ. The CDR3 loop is CASSLGADTQYF. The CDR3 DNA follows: TGCGCCAGCAGCTTGGGAGCAGATACGCAGTATTTT.

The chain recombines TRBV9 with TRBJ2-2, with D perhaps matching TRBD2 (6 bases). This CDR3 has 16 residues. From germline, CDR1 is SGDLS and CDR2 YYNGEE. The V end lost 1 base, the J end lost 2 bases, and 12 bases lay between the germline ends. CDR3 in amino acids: CASSVTGTGNTGELFF. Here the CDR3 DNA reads TGTGCCAGCAGCGTAACCGGGACTGGAAACACCGGGGAGCTGTTTTTT.

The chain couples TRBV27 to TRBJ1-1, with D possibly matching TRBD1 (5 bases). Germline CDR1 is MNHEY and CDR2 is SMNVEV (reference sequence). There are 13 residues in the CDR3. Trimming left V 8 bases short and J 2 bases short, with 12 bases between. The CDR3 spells CASLAQGNTEAFF. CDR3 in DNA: TGTGCCAGCCTTGCGCAGGGTAACACTGAAGCTTTCTTT.

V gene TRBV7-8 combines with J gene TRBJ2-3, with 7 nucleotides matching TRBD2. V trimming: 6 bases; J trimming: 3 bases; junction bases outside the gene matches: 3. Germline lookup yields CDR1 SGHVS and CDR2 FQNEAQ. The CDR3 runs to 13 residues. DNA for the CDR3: TGTGCCAGCAGTGCTAGCGGAACAGATACGCAGTATTTT. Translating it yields CASSASGTDTQYF.

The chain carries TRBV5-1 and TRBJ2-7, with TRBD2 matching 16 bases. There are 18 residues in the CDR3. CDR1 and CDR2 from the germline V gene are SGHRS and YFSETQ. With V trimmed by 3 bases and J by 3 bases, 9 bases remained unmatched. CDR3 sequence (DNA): TGCGCCAGCAGCTCCGGGACTAGCGGGAGGGACGCGCACTACGAGCAGTACTTC. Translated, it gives CASSSGTSGRDAHYEQYF.

The CDR3: CASSPRVTPTNEQFF. CDR3 coding DNA: TGTGCCAGCAGTCCAAGGGTCACCCCCACCAATGAGCAGTTCTTC. The V and J genes are TRBV6-4 and TRBJ2-1, with no clear D. Germline V gene lookup returns CDR1 MRHNA and CDR2 SNTAGT. V was shortened by 5 bases and J by 6 bases, with 17 bases between the two germline ends. The CDR3 has 15 residues.

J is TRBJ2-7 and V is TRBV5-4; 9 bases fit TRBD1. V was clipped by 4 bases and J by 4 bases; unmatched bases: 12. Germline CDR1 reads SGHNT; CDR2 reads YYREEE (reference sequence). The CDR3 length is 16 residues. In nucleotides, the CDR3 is TGTGCCAGCAGCCGGGGGACAGGGATATATCAGTACGAGCAGTACTTC. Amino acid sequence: CASSRGTGIYQYEQYF.

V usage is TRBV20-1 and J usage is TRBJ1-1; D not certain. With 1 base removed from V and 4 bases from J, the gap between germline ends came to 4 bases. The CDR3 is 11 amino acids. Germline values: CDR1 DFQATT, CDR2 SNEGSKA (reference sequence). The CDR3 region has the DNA TGCAGTGCTAGAGGAGGCACTGAAGCTTTCTTT. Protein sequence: CSARGGTEAFF.

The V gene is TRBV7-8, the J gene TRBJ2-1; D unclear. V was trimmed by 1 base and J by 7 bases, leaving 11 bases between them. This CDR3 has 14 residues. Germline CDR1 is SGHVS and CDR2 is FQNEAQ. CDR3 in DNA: TGTGCCAGCAGCTTAGTCGGGTCGTTGAATGAGCAGTTCTTC. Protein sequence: CASSLVGSLNEQFF.

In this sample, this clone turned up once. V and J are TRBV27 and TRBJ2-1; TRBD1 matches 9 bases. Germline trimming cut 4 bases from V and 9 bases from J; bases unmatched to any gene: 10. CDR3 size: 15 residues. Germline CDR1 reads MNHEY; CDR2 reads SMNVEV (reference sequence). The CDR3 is CASSSGQGRRSEQFF. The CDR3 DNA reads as TGTGCCAGCAGTTCGGGACAGGGAAGGCGAAGTGAGCAGTTCTTC.

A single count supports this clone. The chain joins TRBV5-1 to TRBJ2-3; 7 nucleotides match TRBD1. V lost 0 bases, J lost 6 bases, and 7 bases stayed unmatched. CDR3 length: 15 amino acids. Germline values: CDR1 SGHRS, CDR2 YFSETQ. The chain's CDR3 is CASSLVRQGEDTQYF. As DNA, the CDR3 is TGCGCCAGCAGCTTGGTTCGGCAGGGGGAGGATACGCAGTATTTT.

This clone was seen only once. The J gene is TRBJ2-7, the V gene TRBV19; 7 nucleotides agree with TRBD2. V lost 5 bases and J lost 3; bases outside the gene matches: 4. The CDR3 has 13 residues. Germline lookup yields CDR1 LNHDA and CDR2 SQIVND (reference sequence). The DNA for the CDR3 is TGTGCCAGTAGTCACCGGACTAGCTACGAGCAGTACTTC. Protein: CASSHRTSYEQYF.

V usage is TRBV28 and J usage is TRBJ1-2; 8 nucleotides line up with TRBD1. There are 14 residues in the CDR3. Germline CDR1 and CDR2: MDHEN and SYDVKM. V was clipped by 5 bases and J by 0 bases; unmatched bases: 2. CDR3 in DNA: TGTGCCAGCAGTCAGGGACAGGCTAACTATGGCTACACCTTC. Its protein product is CASSQGQANYGYTF.

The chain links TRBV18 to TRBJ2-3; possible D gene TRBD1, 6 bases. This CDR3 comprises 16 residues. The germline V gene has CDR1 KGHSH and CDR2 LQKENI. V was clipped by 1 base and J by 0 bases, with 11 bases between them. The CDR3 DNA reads TGTGCCAGCTCACCACTTGAAAGGGGGAGCACAGATACGCAGTATTTT. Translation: CASSPLERGSTDTQYF.

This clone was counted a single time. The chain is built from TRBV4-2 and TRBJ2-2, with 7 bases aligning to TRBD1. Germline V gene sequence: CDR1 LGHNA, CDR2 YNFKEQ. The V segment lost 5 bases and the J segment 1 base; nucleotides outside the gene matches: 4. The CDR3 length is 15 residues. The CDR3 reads CASSTTGLNTGELFF. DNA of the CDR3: TGTGCCAGCAGCACGACAGGGTTGAACACCGGGGAGCTGTTTTTT.

The CDR3 region is CASRPAPGGEEKLFF. In DNA form, the CDR3 reads TGTGCCAGCAGGCCAGCCCCAGGGGGGGAGGAAAAACTGTTTTTT. V is TRBV6-5 and J is TRBJ1-4; 7 positions match TRBD1. Germline V gene lookup returns CDR1 MNHEY and CDR2 SVGAGI. With V trimmed by 6 bases and J by 8 bases, 12 bases remained unmatched. This CDR3 has 15 residues.

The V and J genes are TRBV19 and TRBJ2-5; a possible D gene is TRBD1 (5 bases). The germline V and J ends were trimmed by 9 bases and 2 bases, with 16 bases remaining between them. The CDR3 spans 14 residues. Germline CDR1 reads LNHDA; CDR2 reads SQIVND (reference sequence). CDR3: CARNPVTEQETQYF. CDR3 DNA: TGTGCCAGAAACCCGGTGACAGAACAAGAGACCCAGTACTTC.

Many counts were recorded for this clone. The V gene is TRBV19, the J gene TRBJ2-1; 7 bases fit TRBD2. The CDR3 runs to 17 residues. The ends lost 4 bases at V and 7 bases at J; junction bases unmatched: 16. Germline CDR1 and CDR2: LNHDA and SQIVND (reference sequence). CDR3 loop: CASSTPGGSLRWNEQFF. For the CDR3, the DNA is TGTGCCAGTAGTACCCCCGGCGGGAGCCTCCGATGGAATGAGCAGTTCTTC.

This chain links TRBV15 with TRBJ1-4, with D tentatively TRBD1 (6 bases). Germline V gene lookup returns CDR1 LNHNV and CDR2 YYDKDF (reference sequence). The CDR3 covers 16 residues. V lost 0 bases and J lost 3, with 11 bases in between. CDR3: CATSRDRGSANEKLFF. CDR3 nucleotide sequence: TGTGCCACCAGCAGAGACAGGGGTTCGGCTAATGAAAAACTGTTTTTT.

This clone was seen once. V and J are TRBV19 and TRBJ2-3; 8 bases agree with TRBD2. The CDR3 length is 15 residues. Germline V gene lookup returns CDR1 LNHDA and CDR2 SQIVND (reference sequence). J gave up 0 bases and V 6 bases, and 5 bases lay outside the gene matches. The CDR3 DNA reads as TGTGCCAGTAGCAATAGCGGGACTAGCACAGATACGCAGTATTTT. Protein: CASSNSGTSTDTQYF.

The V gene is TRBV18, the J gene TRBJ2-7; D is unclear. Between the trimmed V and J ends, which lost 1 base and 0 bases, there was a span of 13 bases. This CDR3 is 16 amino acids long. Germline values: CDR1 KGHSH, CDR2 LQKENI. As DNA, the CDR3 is TGTGCCAGCTCACCACAACAGTCGGGTGGCTCCTACGAGCAGTACTTC. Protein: CASSPQQSGGSYEQYF.

The CDR3 region is CASSLSSNQPQHF. CDR3 DNA sequence: TGTGCCAGCAGCTTATCATCCAATCAGCCCCAGCATTTT. The chain links TRBV11-1 to TRBJ1-5; D not certain. The CDR3 is 13 residues long. Germline-derived CDR1 and CDR2 are SGHAT and FQDESV (reference sequence). Trimming took 2 bases from V and 3 from J, leaving 5 bases between them.

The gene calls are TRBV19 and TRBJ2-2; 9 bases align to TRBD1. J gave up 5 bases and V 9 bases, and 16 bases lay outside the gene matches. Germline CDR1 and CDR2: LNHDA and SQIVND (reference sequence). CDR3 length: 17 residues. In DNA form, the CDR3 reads TGTGCCAGCCGTCGCCTTCGAACAGGGGGCGAAACCGGGGAGCTGTTTTTT. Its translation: CASRRLRTGGETGELFF.